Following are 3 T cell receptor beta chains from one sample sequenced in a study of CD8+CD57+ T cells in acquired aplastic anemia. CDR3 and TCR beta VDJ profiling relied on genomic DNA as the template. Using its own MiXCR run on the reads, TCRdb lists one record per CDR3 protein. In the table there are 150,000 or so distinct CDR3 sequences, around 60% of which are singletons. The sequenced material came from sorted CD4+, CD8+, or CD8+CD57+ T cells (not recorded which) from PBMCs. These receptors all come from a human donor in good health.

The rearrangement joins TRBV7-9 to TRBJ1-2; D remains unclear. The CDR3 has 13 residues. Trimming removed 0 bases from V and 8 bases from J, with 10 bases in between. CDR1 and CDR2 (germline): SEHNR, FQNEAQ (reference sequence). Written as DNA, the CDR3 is TGTGCCAGCAGCTTAGCTTGGGTAGACGGCTACACCTTC. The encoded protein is CASSLAWVDGYTF.

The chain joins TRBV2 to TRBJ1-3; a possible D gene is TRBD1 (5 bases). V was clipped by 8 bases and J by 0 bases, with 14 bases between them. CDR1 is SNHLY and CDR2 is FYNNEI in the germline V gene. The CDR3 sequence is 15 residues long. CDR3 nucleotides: TGTGCCAGCGGGGGAAGGGCCCTCTCTGGAAACACCATATATTTT. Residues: CASGGRALSGNTIYF.

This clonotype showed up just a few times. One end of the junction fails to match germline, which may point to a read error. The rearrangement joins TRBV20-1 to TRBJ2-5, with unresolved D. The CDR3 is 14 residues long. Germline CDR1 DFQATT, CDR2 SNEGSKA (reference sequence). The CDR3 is CSANDGRAQETQYF. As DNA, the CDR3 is TGCAGTGCTAATGACGGACGGGCCCAAGAGACCCAGTATTTC.